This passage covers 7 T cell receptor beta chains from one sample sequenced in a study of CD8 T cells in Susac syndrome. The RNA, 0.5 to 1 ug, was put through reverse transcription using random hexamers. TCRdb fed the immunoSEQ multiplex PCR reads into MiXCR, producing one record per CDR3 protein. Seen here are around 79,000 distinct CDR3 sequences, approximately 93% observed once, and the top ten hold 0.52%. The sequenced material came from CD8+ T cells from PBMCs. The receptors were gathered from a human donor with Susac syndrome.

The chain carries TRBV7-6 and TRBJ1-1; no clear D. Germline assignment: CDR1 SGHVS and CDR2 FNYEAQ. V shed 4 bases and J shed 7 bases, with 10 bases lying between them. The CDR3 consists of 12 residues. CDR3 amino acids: CASSSRRSEAFF. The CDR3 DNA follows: TGTGCCAGCAGCTCAAGGCGGAGTGAAGCTTTCTTT. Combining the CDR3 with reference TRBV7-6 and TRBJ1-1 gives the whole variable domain GAGVSQSPRYKVTKRGQDVALRCDPISGHVSLYWYRQALGQGPEFLTYFNYEAQQDKSGLPNDRFSAERPEGSISTLTIQRTEQRDSAMYRCASSSRRSEAFFGQGTRLTVV.

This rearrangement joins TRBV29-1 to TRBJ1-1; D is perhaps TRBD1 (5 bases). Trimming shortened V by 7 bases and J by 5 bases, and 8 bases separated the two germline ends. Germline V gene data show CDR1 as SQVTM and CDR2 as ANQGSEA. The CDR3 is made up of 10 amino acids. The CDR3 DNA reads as TGCAGCGGGACATCTACTGAAGCTTTCTTT. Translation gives CSGTSTEAFF.

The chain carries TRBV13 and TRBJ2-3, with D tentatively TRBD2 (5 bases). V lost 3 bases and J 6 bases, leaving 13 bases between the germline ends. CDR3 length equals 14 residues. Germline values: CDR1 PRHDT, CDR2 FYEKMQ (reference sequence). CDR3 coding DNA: TGTGCCAGCAGCTTGGTGGACTCTGAGGATACGCAGTATTTT. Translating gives CASSLVDSEDTQYF.

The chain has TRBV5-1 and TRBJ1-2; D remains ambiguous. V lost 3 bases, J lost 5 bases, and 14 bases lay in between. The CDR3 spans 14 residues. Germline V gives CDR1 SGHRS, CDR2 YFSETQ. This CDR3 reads CASSSGELAYGYTF. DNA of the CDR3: TGCGCCAGCAGCTCCGGGGAGCTGGCGTATGGCTACACCTTC.

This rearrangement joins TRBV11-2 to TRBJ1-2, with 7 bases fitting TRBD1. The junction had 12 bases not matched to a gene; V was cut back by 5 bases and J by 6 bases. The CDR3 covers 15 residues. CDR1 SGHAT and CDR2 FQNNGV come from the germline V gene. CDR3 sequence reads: CASSHGTAPLDGYTF. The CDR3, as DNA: TGTGCCAGCAGCCACGGGACAGCCCCCTTGGATGGCTACACCTTC.

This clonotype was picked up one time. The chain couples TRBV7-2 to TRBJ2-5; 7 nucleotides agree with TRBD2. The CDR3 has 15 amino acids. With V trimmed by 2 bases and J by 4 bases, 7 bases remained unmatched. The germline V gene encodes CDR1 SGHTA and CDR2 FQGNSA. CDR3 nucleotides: TGTGCCAGCAGCTTATTCAGCGGGGCCAGAGAGACCCAGTACTTC. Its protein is CASSLFSGARETQYF.

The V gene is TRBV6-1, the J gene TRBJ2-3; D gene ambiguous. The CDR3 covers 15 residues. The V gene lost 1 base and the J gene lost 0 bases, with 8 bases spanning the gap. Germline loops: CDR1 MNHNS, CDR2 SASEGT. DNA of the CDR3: TGTGCCAGCAGTGAAGAGTGGGGTAGCACAGATACGCAGTATTTT. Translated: CASSEEWGSTDTQYF.